The sample holds many counts of the clone carrying this T cell receptor (beta chain). These data originate in a study of metastatic and nonmetastatic thyroid tumors. All patients reached thyroid surgery having received no treatment beforehand. The CDR3 spans 13 residues. Germline V gene data show CDR1 as KGHSH and CDR2 as LQKENI. Trimming pared 6 bases from V and 10 bases from J, leaving 18 bases between. Using MiXCR, TCRdb reanalyzed the PCR reads. The sample has some 40,000 clones, 13% seen once. The origin of this receptor is a female donor with papillary thyroid cancer or a benign thyroid nodule (not recorded which). Some clones in this sample may be carry-over from other donors' samples. The material sequenced was blood. This chain links TRBV18 with TRBJ1-2; tentatively, D is TRBD1 (6 bases). CDR3 sequence: CASSLDPGEDYTF. In DNA form, the CDR3 reads TGTGCCAGCTCCCTCGACCCAGGGGAGGACTACACCTTC.